Sequencing of this T cell receptor beta chain was carried out in a study of radiotherapy plus CTLA-4 blockade in lung cancer. TCRdb's copy holds only in-frame clones and misses some; the assay was immunoSEQ multiplex PCR. The repertoire holds around 72,000 clones, with about 80% as singletons. The study treated chemo-refractory metastatic non-small-cell lung cancer patients with focal radiation plus ipilimumab CTLA-4 blockade. Regarding the study as a whole: Radiotherapy with ipilimumab was followed by blood expansion of tumor-derived clones.

For this clone: Its antigen is not known.

The clonotype comes from a human donor with non-small cell lung cancer who had a complete response to radiotherapy plus ipilimumab. The sample in question was peripheral blood, obtained from a patient treated with radiotherapy plus ipilimumab.

The CDR3 sequence: CASGLATRDRGYTF. CDR3 nucleotides: TGTGCTAGTGGTTTGGCGACAAGGGACCGGGGCTACACCTTC. This rearrangement joins TRBV12-5 to TRBJ1-2, with D perhaps matching TRBD1 (5 bases). The CDR3 runs to 14 residues. The germline V gene has CDR1 LGHNT and CDR2 FRNRAP. Trimming took 1 base from V and 8 from J, leaving 14 bases between them.